A single sample gave rise to the 8 T cell receptor beta chains below, sequenced in a study of patients and donors after allogeneic stem cell transplantation. TCRdb itself ran the RT-PCR reads through MiXCR, one entry per CDR3 protein. The data show about 18,000 distinct CDR3 sequences, around 5.3% seen once. Sequences were obtained from blood, either unsorted or a sorted T cell fraction (not recorded which). The receptors originated from a human donor who was either an allogeneic HSCT recipient or a stem cell or donor lymphocyte infusion donor (not recorded which). It is not recorded whose cells these are; they may come from a transplant donor.

This clonotype was recorded at least ten times. This chain uses TRBV5-6 with TRBJ1-4; maybe TRBD1 (5 bases). The ends were cut back, 4 bases at V and 0 bases at J, with 16 bases in the middle. This CDR3 has 17 residues. Germline values: CDR1 SGHDT, CDR2 YYEEEE. The CDR3 spells CASSTLRQSTTNEKLFF. CDR3 bases: TGTGCCAGCAGCACCCTCCGACAGAGCACAACTAATGAAAAACTGTTTTTT. Full variable domain (remainder filled in from reference TRBV5-6 and TRBJ1-4): DAGVTQSPTHLIKTRGQQVTLRCSPKSGHDTVSWYQQALGQGPQFIFQYYEEEERQRGNFPDRFSGHQFPNYSSELNVNALLLGDSALYLCASSTLRQSTTNEKLFFGSGTQLSVL.

The chain recombines TRBV4-1 with TRBJ1-2; the D gene is possibly TRBD1 (5 bases). CDR3 length: 13 amino acids. V lost 1 base to trimming and J lost 8 bases, with 11 bases between them. Germline CDR1 is MGHRA and CDR2 is YSYEKL. This CDR3 reads CASSQVPGAGYTF. The CDR3, as DNA: TGCGCCAGCAGCCAAGTCCCCGGGGCAGGCTACACCTTC.

In its sample, this clonotype was seen many times. The genes are TRBV27 and TRBJ2-2, with 10 bases fitting TRBD1. CDR3 size: 16 residues. Germline V gene data show CDR1 as MNHEY and CDR2 as SMNVEV (reference sequence). Trimming took 3 bases from V and 7 from J; bases not matched to a gene: 8. In DNA, the CDR3 is TGTGCCAGCAGTTTCCGGGACAGGGGTGCAGTCGGGGAGCTGTTTTTT. This gives the protein CASSFRDRGAVGELFF.

The sample holds many counts of this clonotype. This chain links TRBV24-1 with TRBJ1-5, with 7 bases that match TRBD1. Germline loops: CDR1 KGHDR, CDR2 SFDVKD. After removal of 4 bases from V and 12 bases from J, the junction contained 5 bases not matched to a gene. This CDR3 region has 12 residues. CDR3 nucleotide sequence: TGTGCCACCAGTGACCCAGACAGGGTCCAGCATTTT. This translates into CATSDPDRVQHF.

J is TRBJ1-5 and V is TRBV19, with TRBD1 identical over 12 bases. With V trimmed by 5 bases and J by 7 bases, 3 bases remained unmatched. Germline values: CDR1 LNHDA, CDR2 SQIVND (reference sequence). The CDR3 runs to 14 residues. The CDR3 region has the DNA TGTGCCAGTAGTGGGACAGGGGGCCGGCAGCCCCAGCATTTT. It encodes CASSGTGGRQPQHF.

In this sample, this clonotype turned up many times. The chain links TRBV7-9 to TRBJ2-5; TRBD2 matches at 9 bases. The CDR3 contains 15 residues. CDR1 is SEHNR, CDR2 FQNEAQ, per germline (reference sequence). V trimming: 5 bases; J trimming: 4 bases; junction bases outside the gene matches: 8. For the CDR3, the DNA is TGTGCCAGCAGCCCAGCGGGACTAGCTGGAGAGACCCAGTACTTC. This gives the protein CASSPAGLAGETQYF.

Ten or more counts support this clonotype. J is TRBJ1-5 and V is TRBV27; a possible D gene is TRBD1 (5 bases). The CDR3 has 15 residues. The germline V gene has CDR1 MNHEY and CDR2 SMNVEV (reference sequence). Trimming shortened V by 6 bases and J by 4 bases, and 16 bases separated the two germline ends. CDR3 region: CASSPRGNPNQPQHF. In DNA, the CDR3 is TGTGCCAGCAGCCCGCGGGGGAACCCTAATCAGCCCCAGCATTTT.

This clonotype has at least ten counts. The chain joins TRBV7-9 to TRBJ1-3; D gene ambiguous. Per the germline V gene, CDR1 is SEHNR and CDR2 is FQNEAQ (reference sequence). The CDR3 runs to 13 residues. Trimming left V 2 bases short and J 4 bases short, with 6 bases between. Written as DNA, the CDR3 is TGTGCCAGCAGCTTATATGAAGGAAACACCATATATTTT. As protein: CASSLYEGNTIYF.